The 18 T cell receptor beta chains presented below share a single source sample, sequenced in a study of post-analysis software for immune sequencing data. Study-wide results and limits: Among a few TRBV segments more frequent in patients than controls were TRBV5-6, TRBV5-1 and TRBV20-1.

Unique molecular identifiers were built into the TCR beta cDNA libraries. Using its own MiXCR run on the PCR reads, TCRdb lists one record per CDR3 protein. The table lists more than 450,000 distinct CDR3 sequences, 30% to 40% of them singletons, with 4.5% to 7.5% in the top ten. For these TCRs, the target antigens are not known. The sample comprised blood. These TCRs come from a girl between 2 and 17 years old with multiple sclerosis.

The chain links TRBV27 to TRBJ2-5, with 11 bases matching TRBD2. Germline loops: CDR1 MNHEY, CDR2 SMNVEV (reference sequence). The CDR3 sequence is 16 residues long. V trimming: 3 bases; J trimming: 2 bases; junction bases outside the gene matches: 5. This CDR3 reads CASSFLTSGAQETQYF. DNA of the CDR3: TGTGCCAGCAGTTTCTTGACTAGCGGGGCGCAAGAGACCCAGTACTTC.

V and J are TRBV5-5 and TRBJ1-4; weak D call: TRBD1 (6 bases). CDR1 and CDR2 (germline): SGHKS, YYEKEE (reference sequence). The CDR3 totals 16 residues. V was clipped by 0 bases and J by 5 bases, with 14 bases between them. This CDR3 reads CASSLGTDLNNEKLFF. The CDR3 region has the DNA TGTGCCAGCAGCTTGGGGACAGATCTGAACAATGAAAAACTGTTTTTT.

The sample holds a few counts of this clonotype. This chain uses TRBV20-1 with TRBJ1-2; no reliable D call. Looked up from germline, CDR1 is DFQATT and CDR2 is SNEGSKA (reference sequence). This CDR3 has 15 amino acids. V lost 5 bases and J 1 base, leaving 17 bases between the germline ends. CDR3 in DNA: TGCAGTGCTCAAATCATTGGTCACCGTAACTATGGCTACACCTTC. Its protein is CSAQIIGHRNYGYTF.

This clonotype was detected only a few times. The chain carries TRBV11-2 and TRBJ1-1; D uncertain. V was shortened by 10 bases and J by 2 bases, with 11 bases between the two germline ends. Germline V gene data show CDR1 as SGHAT and CDR2 as FQNNGV. CDR3 length equals 12 residues. The CDR3 sequence is CATQAQNTEAFF. DNA for the CDR3: TGTGCCACCCAAGCCCAAAACACTGAAGCTTTCTTT.

The genes are TRBV6-1 and TRBJ2-1; D unclear. The CDR3 sequence is 16 residues long. From germline, CDR1 is MNHNS and CDR2 SASEGT. V lost 4 bases and J lost 0, with 13 bases in between. The CDR3 DNA reads as TGTGCCAGCAGTGCCCTACAGCCTACCTCCTACAATGAGCAGTTCTTC. It translates to CASSALQPTSYNEQFF.

This clonotype was recorded at least ten times. The gene calls are TRBV10-2 and TRBJ2-1; 9 bases are shared with TRBD2. This CDR3 has 16 residues. Per germline, CDR1 WSHSY and CDR2 SAAADI. With V trimmed by 3 bases and J by 5 bases, 8 bases remained unmatched. The CDR3 sequence: CASSELRGGANNEQFF. The CDR3, as DNA: TGCGCCAGCAGTGAACTCCGCGGGGGGGCAAACAATGAGCAGTTCTTC.

This sequence joins TRBV2 and TRBJ2-5; TRBD1 matches 7 bases. CDR1 and CDR2 from the germline V gene are SNHLY and FYNNEI. CDR3 length: 12 residues. J was trimmed by 11 bases and V by 6 bases; bases with no gene match: 9. The CDR3 sequence is CASRRGPWEQYF. The CDR3, as DNA: TGTGCCAGCAGGAGGGGGCCGTGGGAGCAGTACTTC. The complete variable domain, with remaining parts taken from reference TRBV2 and TRBJ2-5, reads EPEVTQTPSHQVTQMGQEVILRCVPISNHLYFYWYRQILGQKVEFLVSFYNNEISEKSEIFDDQFSVERPDGSNFTLKIRSTKLEDSAMYFCASRRGPWEQYFGPGTRLLVL.

This clonotype is a singleton in its sample. The CDR3 DNA follows: TGTGCCAGTAGTCCGACTAGCAACAATGAGCAGTTCTTC. As protein: CASSPTSNNEQFF. The rearrangement uses TRBV12-3 or TRBV12-4 and TRBJ2-1; 7 bases fit TRBD2. V shed 9 bases, J shed 5 bases, and the junction held 7 bases outside the gene matches. This CDR3 is 13 amino acids long.

This clonotype was recorded a few times. This chain links TRBV5-1 with TRBJ2-5; a possible D gene is TRBD1 (5 bases). This CDR3 has 13 residues. Germline CDR1 SGHRS, CDR2 YFSETQ. Trimming pared 4 bases from V and 0 bases from J, leaving 7 bases between. The CDR3 is CASSMTDQETQYF. CDR3 DNA sequence: TGCGCCAGCAGCATGACAGACCAAGAGACCCAGTACTTC.

This clonotype was counted only a few times. The V gene is TRBV28, the J gene TRBJ2-5; a weak D match, TRBD1 (6 bases). With 6 bases removed from V and 4 bases from J, the gap between germline ends came to 9 bases. The germline CDR1 and CDR2 sequences are MDHEN and SYDVKM. This CDR3 contains 12 residues. The CDR3 here is CASRSRGETQYF. The CDR3 DNA follows: TGTGCCAGCAGAAGCAGGGGAGAGACCCAGTACTTC.

In its sample, this clonotype was seen a few times. V is TRBV12-3 or TRBV12-4 and J is TRBJ2-1; the D is unclear. The CDR3 runs 11 residues. Trimming shortened V by 5 bases and J by 12 bases, and 11 bases separated the two germline ends. The CDR3 protein is CASSPDRGQFF. The CDR3 nucleotides read TGTGCCAGCAGTCCGGACCGCGGGCAGTTCTTC.

This clonotype was seen only a few times. The chain links TRBV9 to TRBJ2-1; 12 bases agree with TRBD2. This CDR3 contains 14 residues. Germline-derived CDR1 and CDR2 are SGDLS and YYNGEE. J lost 7 bases, V lost 6 bases, and 5 bases had no gene match. The CDR3 loop is CASTSGGAGNEQFF. In DNA form, the CDR3 reads TGTGCCAGCACTAGCGGGGGGGCGGGTAATGAGCAGTTCTTC. Drawing the rest from reference TRBV9 and TRBJ2-1, the complete variable domain is DSGVTQTPKHLITATGQRVTLRCSPRSGDLSVYWYQQSLDQGLQFLIQYYNGEERAKGNILERFSAQQFPDLHSELNLSSLELGDSALYFCASTSGGAGNEQFFGPGTRLTVL.

This clonotype has a handful of counts. The chain uses TRBV20-1 and TRBJ2-7; TRBD1 agrees at 8 bases. The CDR3 runs to 13 residues. J gave up 2 bases and V 7 bases, and 7 bases lay outside the gene matches. CDR1 DFQATT and CDR2 SNEGSKA come from the germline V gene (reference sequence). This CDR3 reads CSVLVQGAYEQYF. Written as DNA, the CDR3 is TGCAGTGTACTAGTACAGGGGGCCTACGAGCAGTACTTC.

CDR3 protein: CSAHRDRVSEQYF. The CDR3 region has the DNA TGCAGTGCACACCGGGACAGGGTTTCTGAGCAGTACTTC. The chain has TRBV20-1 and TRBJ2-5; 9 nucleotides agree with TRBD1. The CDR3 spans 13 residues. Germline V lookup: CDR1 DFQATT, CDR2 SNEGSKA (reference sequence). The V segment lost 6 bases and the J segment 11 bases; nucleotides outside the gene matches: 13.

The chain employs TRBV13 and TRBJ2-3; 9 bases line up with TRBD2. Trimming at V came to 8 bases and at J to 2 bases, leaving 2 bases not matched to a gene. The CDR3 contains 13 residues. CDR1 and CDR2 from the germline V gene are PRHDT and FYEKMQ (reference sequence). CDR3 DNA sequence: TGTGCCAGCGGCGGGGGGGACACAGATACGCAGTATTTT. Protein sequence: CASGGGDTDTQYF.

The genes are TRBV7-2 and TRBJ2-1; unclear D gene. This CDR3 has 15 amino acids. Germline-derived CDR1 and CDR2 are SGHTA and FQGNSA. V dropped 6 bases and J dropped 0 bases, with 12 bases sitting between them. As DNA, the CDR3 is TGTGCCAGCAGTCTCCTCTCTAGCTCCTACAATGAGCAGTTCTTC. Translated: CASSLLSSSYNEQFF.

The chain is built from TRBV20-1 and TRBJ2-3; 7 bases agree with TRBD2. Looked up from germline, CDR1 is DFQATT and CDR2 is SNEGSKA (reference sequence). V lost 4 bases to trimming and J lost 4 bases; unmatched junction nucleotides: 8. This CDR3 is built from 14 residues. The CDR3 reads CSANGLDGPDTQYF. The CDR3 nucleotides are TGCAGTGCTAACGGACTAGATGGTCCAGATACGCAGTATTTT.

This chain uses TRBV5-1 with TRBJ1-4, with no clear D. This CDR3 is built from 16 residues. CDR1 and CDR2 from the germline V gene are SGHRS and YFSETQ. Trimming took 3 bases from V and 2 from J, leaving 14 bases between them. CDR3 protein: CASSWEGGMTNEKLFF. The CDR3 region has the DNA TGCGCCAGCAGCTGGGAAGGCGGTATGACTAATGAAAAACTGTTTTTT.